The 11 T cell receptor beta chains in this list originate from one sample, sequenced in a study of Ad26.COV2.S vaccination and SARS-CoV-2 variants (dated by TCRdb to about 2021). The library was generated by the immunoSEQ multiplex PCR assay. Entries here come from immuneACCESS through TCRdb and include only in-frame sequences with V and J called. Some clones fail to appear in such tables; in the studies checked, an unresolved V gene covers under half of the shortfall, and the cause of the remainder is unknown. Within this sample are about 240,000 clones, with 70% to 90% of them counted one time only. Roughly 10% of the sample belongs to the ten largest clones. According to the study, the label for this sample's treatment or condition signals: roughly 18 received Ad26.COV2.S at low or high dose, single or two shots; about 5 received placebo; per-sample allocation not given. For vaccine and placebo recipients, the sequenced repertoires came from samples collected on day 63 after the first injection.

Sample: peripheral blood, taken in a trial of Ad26.COV2.S vaccine versus placebo. Receptors were obtained from a person between 18 and 60 years old who received the Ad26.COV2.S COVID-19 vaccine or a placebo.

The V call is TRBV9, the J call TRBJ2-3; possibly TRBD1 for D (6 bases). The CDR3 has 14 residues. The germline V and J ends were trimmed by 4 bases and 2 bases, with 11 bases remaining between them. CDR1 is SGDLS and CDR2 is YYNGEE in the germline V gene. CDR3 protein: CASSPQGSTDTQYF. The CDR3, as DNA: TGTGCCAGCAGCCCACAGGGATCCACAGATACGCAGTATTTT.

The V gene is TRBV30, the J gene TRBJ2-7; 11 positions agree with TRBD1. The CDR3 runs to 18 residues. Per the germline V gene, CDR1 is GTSNPN and CDR2 is SVGIG (reference sequence). V gave up 5 bases and J gave up 1 base; unmatched junction bases: 16. This CDR3 is CAWVALPGQGGKSYEQYF. CDR3 sequence (DNA): TGTGCCTGGGTGGCCTTACCGGGACAGGGGGGTAAGTCCTACGAGCAGTACTTC.

The rearrangement uses TRBV19 and TRBJ1-2; 7 bases align to TRBD1. The length of the CDR3 is 15 residues. Germline V gives CDR1 LNHDA, CDR2 SQIVND (reference sequence). Trimming took 7 bases from V and 8 from J; bases not matched to a gene: 16. For the CDR3, the DNA is TGTGCCAGTAAACAGGGGTTTTATCAGGTCCGCGGCTACACCTTC. Translating gives CASKQGFYQVRGYTF.

As concerns this clone: One end of the junction varies from germline; a read error may be responsible. V gene TRBV19 combines with J gene TRBJ1-5; D gene unclear. The CDR3 is made up of 12 amino acids. Per the germline V gene, CDR1 is LNHDA and CDR2 is SQIVND (reference sequence). In DNA, the CDR3 is TGTGCCAGTAGTAGAGGAGATCAGGCCCAGCATTTT. It yields the protein CASSRGDQAQHF.

The chain recombines TRBV6-6 with TRBJ1-1; weak D call: TRBD1 (5 bases). The V gene's germline CDR1 is MNHNY and CDR2 SVGAGI (reference sequence). V gave up 6 bases and J gave up 1 base, with 15 bases separating them. There are 15 residues in the CDR3. The CDR3 protein is CASSPDKGRNTEAFF. CDR3 bases: TGTGCCAGCAGCCCGGATAAGGGACGGAACACTGAAGCTTTCTTT.

This chain uses TRBV4-2 with TRBJ2-7; D uncertain. This CDR3 comprises 15 residues. Trimming left V 2 bases short and J 3 bases short, with 14 bases between. Per germline, CDR1 LGHNA and CDR2 YNFKEQ. As DNA, the CDR3 is TGTGCCAGCAGCCAATTCGGACGGTCCCACTACGAGCAGTACTTC. Translated: CASSQFGRSHYEQYF.

The chain combines TRBV9 with TRBJ2-5; 8 bases align to TRBD2. V was clipped by 3 bases and J by 2 bases; unmatched bases: 6. CDR1 SGDLS and CDR2 YYNGEE come from the germline V gene. CDR3 length: 15 residues. In DNA form, the CDR3 reads TGTGCCAGCAGCGCCAGGACTAGCAGACAAGAGACCCAGTACTTC. Amino acid sequence: CASSARTSRQETQYF.

The V and J genes are TRBV5-4 and TRBJ2-3; D is possibly TRBD1 or TRBD2 (7 bases each). Germline CDR1 reads SGHNT; CDR2 reads YYREEE (reference sequence). With 4 bases removed from V and 5 bases from J, the gap between germline ends came to 17 bases. This CDR3 contains 15 residues. CDR3 DNA: TGTGCCAGCAGCATACCACAGGGGAGGGGAGATACGCAGTATTTT. Protein product: CASSIPQGRGDTQYF.

The gene calls are TRBV28 and TRBJ2-3; D is undetermined. V was cut by 8 bases and J by 2 bases, with 5 bases left in between. The CDR3 covers 11 residues. The germline V gene encodes CDR1 MDHEN and CDR2 SYDVKM. The CDR3 loop reads CASAYTDTQYF. For the CDR3, the DNA is TGTGCCAGCGCCTACACAGATACGCAGTATTTT.

CDR3 DNA: TGTGCCAGCAGCCGACCAGGACAGGAAGGCGAGCAGTACTTC. Residues: CASSRPGQEGEQYF. The rearrangement links TRBV6-6 to TRBJ2-7, with 7 bases lining up with TRBD1. Germline V CDR1 and CDR2: MNHNY, SVGAGI (reference sequence). The CDR3 has 14 residues. V lost 6 bases to trimming and J lost 6 bases; unmatched junction nucleotides: 11.

The V and J genes are TRBV11-2 and TRBJ2-2, with a weak D call TRBD2 (7 bases). V was pared by 10 bases and J by 0 bases, with 12 bases between. Germline-derived CDR1 and CDR2 are SGHAT and FQNNGV. The CDR3 length is 14 residues. CDR3 nucleotide sequence: TGTGCCAACGGGGGGCCCACGAACACCGGGGAGCTGTTTTTT. Encoded protein: CANGGPTNTGELFF.